This paragraph covers one T cell receptor (beta chain) sequence. Germline loops: CDR1 LNHNV, CDR2 YYDKDF (reference sequence). The CDR3 runs to 14 residues. The germline V and J ends were trimmed by 6 bases and 6 bases, with 12 bases remaining between them. This record belongs to a study of blood T cell repertoires in COVID-19. For the study at large: From the United States, Italy and Spain came samples of acute and convalescent COVID-19.

Libraries were prepared by immunoSEQ multiplex PCR; TCRdb keeps only in-frame clonotypes and omits some of them. The sample lists tens of thousands of clones; roughly 84% were seen once. Sequenced input: peripheral blood. V and J are TRBV15 and TRBJ1-6; TRBD1 is a possible D gene (6 bases). The origin of this receptor is a woman aged 80 or over with active or convalescent COVID-19. CDR3 bases: TGTGCCACCAGGGCGGACAGCGTTAATTCACCCCTCCACTTT. As protein: CATRADSVNSPLHF.